This entry concerns a single T cell receptor beta chain. The table came from immunoSEQ multiplex PCR; TCRdb's copy has only in-frame clones and leaves some out. There are approximately 170,000 clones in the sample; around 89% occur only once, and under 0.85% lies in the top ten. The age range of participants was 18 to 89 years, with residence in about two dozen US areas. Recovered status applied to Cohort 3 donors who had two consecutive negative PCRs. It also applied to those with clearance or with symptom resolution. Germline CDR1 reads MDHEN; CDR2 reads SYDVKM. The length of the CDR3 is 15 residues. Trimming left V 6 bases short and J 5 bases short, with 19 bases between. The data originate from a study of blood T cell repertoires in COVID-19. Turning to the study itself: Collection of acute and convalescent COVID-19 samples took place in the United States, Italy and Spain. PBMCs, B-cell-depleted T cells, or T cells were the source of the cDNA or gDNA that made up the material.

This rearrangement joins TRBV28 to TRBJ2-5, with a weak D call TRBD2 (6 bases). Sequencing used PBMCs or T cells enriched from blood (not recorded which). This clonotype originated in a woman in her late teens or twenties who had recovered from COVID-19. CDR3 nucleotides: TGTGCCAGCAGCCCCGGGACCGACGCGGGGGAGACCCAGTACTTC. Translating gives CASSPGTDAGETQYF.